This TCR beta chain was sequenced in a study of T cells after yellow fever vaccination. Study-wide results and caveats: Faster peaking, at day 5 versus 15, marked a secondary response that was weaker.

As concerns this clonotype: Its antigen remains unidentified.

Researchers made TCR cDNA using 5'RACE template switching, and this step added a universal primer site and UMIs. TCRdb re-called the 5' RACE reads through MiXCR, storing one row per CDR3 protein. The table shows more than 250,000 distinct CDR3 sequences, with about 6.9% occurring only once. The CDR3 extends over 19 amino acids. After removal of 4 bases from V and 3 bases from J, the junction contained 22 bases not matched to a gene. The germline V gene encodes CDR1 SGHDT and CDR2 YYEEEE. The receptor's source is a man younger than 30 who received the YFV17D yellow fever vaccine. The rearrangement links TRBV5-6 to TRBJ2-7, with 7 positions matching TRBD2. Sequenced here: PBMCs, sampled 45 days after the first yellow fever vaccination. CDR3: CASSQRGRRLADQNYEQYV. CDR3 nucleotides: TGTGCCAGCAGCCAGAGGGGACGGAGGCTAGCGGACCAAAACTACGAGCAGTACGTC.